Given below is one TCR beta chain in context. Profiling relied on immunoSEQ multiplex PCR, and the TCRdb table lists in-frame clones only, not all of them. The data show about 180,000 clones, 82% seen once. The source of the sample is a study of blood T cell repertoires in COVID-19. Overall study context: Sources were T cells, B-cell-depleted T cells, or PBMCs; the material itself was cDNA or gDNA.

Germline assignment: CDR1 MDHEN and CDR2 SYDVKM. The junction had 2 bases not matched to a gene; V was cut back by 3 bases and J by 6 bases. The CDR3 sequence is 14 residues long. V gene TRBV28 combines with J gene TRBJ1-6; 7 bases match TRBD1. This receptor was obtained from a woman aged 70-85 years with acute or convalescent COVID-19. Input material: peripheral blood. The CDR3 coding sequence is TGTGCCAGCAGTTTCAACAGGGGTAATTCACCCCTCCACTTT. It yields the protein CASSFNRGNSPLHF.